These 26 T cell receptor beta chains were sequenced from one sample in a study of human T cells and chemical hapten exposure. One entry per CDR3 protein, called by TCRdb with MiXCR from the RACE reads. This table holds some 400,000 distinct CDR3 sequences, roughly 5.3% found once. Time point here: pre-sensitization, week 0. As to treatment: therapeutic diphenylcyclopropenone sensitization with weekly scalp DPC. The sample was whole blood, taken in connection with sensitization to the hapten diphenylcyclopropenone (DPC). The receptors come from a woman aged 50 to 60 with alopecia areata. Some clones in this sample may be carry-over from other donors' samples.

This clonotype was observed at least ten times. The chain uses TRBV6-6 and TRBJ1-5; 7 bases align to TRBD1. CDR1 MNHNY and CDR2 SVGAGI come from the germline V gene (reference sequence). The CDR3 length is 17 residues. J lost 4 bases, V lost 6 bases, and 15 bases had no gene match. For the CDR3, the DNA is TGTGCCAGCAGCCGTAGCAGAGGGGGCGTGGGGAATCAGCCCCAGCATTTT. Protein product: CASSRSRGGVGNQPQHF.

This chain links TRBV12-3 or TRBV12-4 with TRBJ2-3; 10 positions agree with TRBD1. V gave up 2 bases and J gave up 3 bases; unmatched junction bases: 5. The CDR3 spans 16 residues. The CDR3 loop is CASSLPGTGATDTQYF. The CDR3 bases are TGTGCCAGCAGTTTACCCGGGACAGGGGCGACAGATACGCAGTATTTT.

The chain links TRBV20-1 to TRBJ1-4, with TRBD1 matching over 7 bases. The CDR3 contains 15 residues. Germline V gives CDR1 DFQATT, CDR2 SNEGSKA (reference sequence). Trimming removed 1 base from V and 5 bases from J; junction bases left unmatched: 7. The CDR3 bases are TGCAGTGCTAGAGGGGGACAGTGGGTGAATGAAAAACTGTTTTTT. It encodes CSARGGQWVNEKLFF.

This CDR3 is CASSEYGYVDQFF. The CDR3 DNA is TGTGCCAGCAGTGAATATGGATATGTGGACCAGTTCTTC. This chain links TRBV25-1 with TRBJ2-1, with no clear D. Germline V gene sequence: CDR1 MGHDK, CDR2 SYGVNS. There are 13 residues in the CDR3. Trimming removed 0 bases from V and 13 bases from J, with 13 bases in between.

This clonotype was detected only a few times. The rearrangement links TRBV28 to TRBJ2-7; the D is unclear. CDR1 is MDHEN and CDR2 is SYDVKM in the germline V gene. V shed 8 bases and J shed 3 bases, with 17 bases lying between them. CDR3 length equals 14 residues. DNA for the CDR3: TGTGCCAGCTCACCGACGGGCAGCAACTACGAGCAGTACTTC. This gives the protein CASSPTGSNYEQYF.

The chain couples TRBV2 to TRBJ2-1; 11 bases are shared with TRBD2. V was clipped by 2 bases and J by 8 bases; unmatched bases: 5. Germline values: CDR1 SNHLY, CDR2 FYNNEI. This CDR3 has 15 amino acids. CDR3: CASSELAGGGDEQFF. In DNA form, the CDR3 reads TGTGCCAGCAGTGAACTAGCGGGGGGTGGAGATGAGCAGTTCTTC.

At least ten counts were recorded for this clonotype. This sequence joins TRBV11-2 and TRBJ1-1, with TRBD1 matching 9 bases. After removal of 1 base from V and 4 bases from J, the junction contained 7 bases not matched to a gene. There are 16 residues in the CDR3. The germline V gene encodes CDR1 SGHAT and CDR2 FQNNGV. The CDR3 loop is CASSLVHRGLGTEAFF. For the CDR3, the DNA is TGTGCCAGCAGCTTAGTCCACAGGGGGCTCGGCACTGAAGCTTTCTTT.

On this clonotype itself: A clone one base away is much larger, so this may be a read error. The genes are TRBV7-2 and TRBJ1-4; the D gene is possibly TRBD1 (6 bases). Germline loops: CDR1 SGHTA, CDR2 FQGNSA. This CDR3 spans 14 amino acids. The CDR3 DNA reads TGTGCCGGCAGACAGGACAGACATAGCGAAAAACTGTTTTTT. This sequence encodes CAGRQDRHSEKLFF.

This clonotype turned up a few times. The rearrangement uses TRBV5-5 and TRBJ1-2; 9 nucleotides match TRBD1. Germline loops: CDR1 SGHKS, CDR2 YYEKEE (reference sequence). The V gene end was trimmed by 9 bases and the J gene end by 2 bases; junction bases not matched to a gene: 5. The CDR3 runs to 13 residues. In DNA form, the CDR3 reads TGTGCCACCGCACAGGGGGCGAACTATGGCTACACCTTC. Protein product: CATAQGANYGYTF.

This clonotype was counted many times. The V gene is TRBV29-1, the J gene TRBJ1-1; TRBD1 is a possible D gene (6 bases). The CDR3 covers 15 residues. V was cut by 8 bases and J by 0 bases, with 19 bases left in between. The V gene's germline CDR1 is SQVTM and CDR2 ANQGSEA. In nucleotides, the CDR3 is TGCAGCATAGGGGGAGGCAGGGACATGAACACTGAAGCTTTCTTT. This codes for CSIGGGRDMNTEAFF.

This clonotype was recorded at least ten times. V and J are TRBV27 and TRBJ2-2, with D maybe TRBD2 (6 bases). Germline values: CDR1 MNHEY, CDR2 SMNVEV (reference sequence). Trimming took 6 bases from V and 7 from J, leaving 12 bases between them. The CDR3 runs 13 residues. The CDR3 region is CASSLSGHGELFF. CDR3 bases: TGTGCCAGCAGCCTTAGCGGTCACGGGGAGCTGTTTTTT.

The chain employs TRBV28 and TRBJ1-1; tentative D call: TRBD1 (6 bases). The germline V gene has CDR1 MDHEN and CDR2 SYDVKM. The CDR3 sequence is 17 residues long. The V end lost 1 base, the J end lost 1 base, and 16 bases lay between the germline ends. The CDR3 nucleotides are TGTGCCAGCAGTTTATCAAGTTGGGGCAGGGGGAACACTGAAGCTTTCTTT. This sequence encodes CASSLSSWGRGNTEAFF.

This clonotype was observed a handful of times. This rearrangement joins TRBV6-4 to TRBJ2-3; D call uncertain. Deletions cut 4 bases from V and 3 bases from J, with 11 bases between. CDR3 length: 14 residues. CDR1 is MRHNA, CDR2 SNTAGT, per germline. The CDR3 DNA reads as TGTGCCAGCAGTGTAGGGCTTGGAACAGATACGCAGTATTTT. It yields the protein CASSVGLGTDTQYF.

The CDR3 DNA reads TGCAGCGTTGTCAATGGAGATACGCAGTATTTT. It encodes CSVVNGDTQYF. The genes are TRBV29-1 and TRBJ2-3; D is unclear. The ends were cut back, 4 bases at V and 5 bases at J, with 7 bases in the middle. The CDR3 is 11 amino acids. From germline, CDR1 is SQVTM and CDR2 ANQGSEA.

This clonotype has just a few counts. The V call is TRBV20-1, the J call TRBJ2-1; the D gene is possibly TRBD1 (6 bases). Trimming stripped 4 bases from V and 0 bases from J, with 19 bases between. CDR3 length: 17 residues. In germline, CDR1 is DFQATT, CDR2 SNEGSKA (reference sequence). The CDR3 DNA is TGCAGTGCTACCCCCAAACCCCAGGGGTTCTCCTACAATGAGCAGTTCTTC. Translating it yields CSATPKPQGFSYNEQFF.

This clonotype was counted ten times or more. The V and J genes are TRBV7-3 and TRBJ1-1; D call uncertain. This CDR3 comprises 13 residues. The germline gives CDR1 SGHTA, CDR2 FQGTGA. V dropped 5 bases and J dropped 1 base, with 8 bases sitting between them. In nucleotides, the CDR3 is TGTGCCAGCAGCGAATATCCGAACACTGAAGCTTTCTTT. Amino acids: CASSEYPNTEAFF.

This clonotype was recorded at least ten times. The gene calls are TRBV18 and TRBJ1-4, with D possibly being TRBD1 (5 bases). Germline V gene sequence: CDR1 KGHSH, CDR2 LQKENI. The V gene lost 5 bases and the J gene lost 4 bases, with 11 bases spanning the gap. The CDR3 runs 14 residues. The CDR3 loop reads CASSSGMSNEKLFF. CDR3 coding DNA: TGTGCCAGCTCATCAGGGATGAGTAATGAAAAACTGTTTTTT.

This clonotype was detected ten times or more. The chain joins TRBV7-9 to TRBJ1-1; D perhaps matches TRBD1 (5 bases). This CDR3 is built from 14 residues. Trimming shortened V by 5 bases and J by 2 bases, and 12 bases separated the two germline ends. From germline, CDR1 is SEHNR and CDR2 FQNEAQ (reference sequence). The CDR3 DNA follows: TGTGCCAGCAGCCAGCGCGGGGGAAACACTGAAGCTTTCTTT. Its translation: CASSQRGGNTEAFF.

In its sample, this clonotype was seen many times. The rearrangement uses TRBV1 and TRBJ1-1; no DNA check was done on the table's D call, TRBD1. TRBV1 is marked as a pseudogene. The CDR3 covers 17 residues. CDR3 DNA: TGCACCAGCAGCCAAGATCAAGTGACAGGGAGATACACTGAAGCTTTCTTT. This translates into CTSSQDQVTGRYTEAFF.

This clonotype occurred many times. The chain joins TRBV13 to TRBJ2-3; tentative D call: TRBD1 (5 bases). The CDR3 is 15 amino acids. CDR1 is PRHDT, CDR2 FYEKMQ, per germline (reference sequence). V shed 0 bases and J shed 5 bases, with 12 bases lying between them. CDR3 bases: TGTGCCAGCAGCTTAGGCCGGGCTAGGGGAGATACGCAGTATTTT. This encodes CASSLGRARGDTQYF.

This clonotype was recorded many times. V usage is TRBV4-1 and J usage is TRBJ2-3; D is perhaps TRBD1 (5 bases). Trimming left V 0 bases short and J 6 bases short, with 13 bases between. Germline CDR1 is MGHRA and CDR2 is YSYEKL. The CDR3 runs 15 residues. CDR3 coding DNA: TGCGCCAGCAGCCAAGATCAGGGATCGTACGATACGCAGTATTTT. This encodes CASSQDQGSYDTQYF.

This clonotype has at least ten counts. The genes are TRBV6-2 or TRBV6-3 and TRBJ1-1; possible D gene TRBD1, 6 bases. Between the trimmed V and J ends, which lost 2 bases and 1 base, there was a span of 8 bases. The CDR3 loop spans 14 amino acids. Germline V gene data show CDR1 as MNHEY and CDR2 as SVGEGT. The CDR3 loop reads CASSYGTRNTEAFF. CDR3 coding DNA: TGTGCCAGCAGTTACGGGACAAGGAACACTGAAGCTTTCTTT.

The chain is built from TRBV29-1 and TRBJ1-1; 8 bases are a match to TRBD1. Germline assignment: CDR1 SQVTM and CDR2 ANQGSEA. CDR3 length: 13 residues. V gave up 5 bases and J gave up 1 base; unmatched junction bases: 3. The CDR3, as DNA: TGCAGCGTTCAGGGGGCTTCGAACACTGAAGCTTTCTTT. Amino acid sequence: CSVQGASNTEAFF.

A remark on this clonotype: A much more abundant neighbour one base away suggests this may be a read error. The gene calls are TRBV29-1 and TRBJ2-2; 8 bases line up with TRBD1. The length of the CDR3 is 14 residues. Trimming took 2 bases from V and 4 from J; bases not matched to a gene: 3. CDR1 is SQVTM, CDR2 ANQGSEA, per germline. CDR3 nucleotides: TGCAGCGTTGAAAGGACAGGGATCACCGGGGAGCTGTTTTTT. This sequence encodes CSVERTGITGELFF.

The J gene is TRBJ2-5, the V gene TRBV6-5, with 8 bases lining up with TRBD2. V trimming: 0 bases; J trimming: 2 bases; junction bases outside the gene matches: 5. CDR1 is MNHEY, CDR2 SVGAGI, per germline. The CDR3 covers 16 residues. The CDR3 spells CASSYSMPSGQETQYF. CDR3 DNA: TGTGCCAGCAGTTACTCGATGCCTAGCGGGCAAGAGACCCAGTACTTC.

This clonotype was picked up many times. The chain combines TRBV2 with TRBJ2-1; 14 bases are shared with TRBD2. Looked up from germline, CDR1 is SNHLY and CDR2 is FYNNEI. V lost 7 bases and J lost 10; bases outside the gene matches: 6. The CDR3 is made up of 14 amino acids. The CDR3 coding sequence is TGTGCCAGCACGGGACTAGCGGGGGTTGGGGAGCAGTTCTTC. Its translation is CASTGLAGVGEQFF.